What follows are 5 T cell receptor beta chains derived from one specimen sequenced in a study of regulatory T cells in long-lasting Graves disease. For TCR beta, libraries came from iRepertoire HTBI primers and Arm-PCR of CDR3 regions. TCRdb recomputed calls from the multiplex PCR reads with MiXCR, one row per CDR3 protein. This table has 250,000 or so distinct CDR3 sequences, about 18% appearing once. Time point indicated: newly diagnosed GD, antithyroid drugs for less than 3 months. PBMC-extracted RNA yielded the TCR library. These same records also appear under a second study, on T cells in Graves' hyperthyroidism and ophthalmopathy.

Sequenced material: peripheral blood mononuclear cells (PBMCs), taken at new diagnosis, from a patient treated with antithyroid drugs. All receptors derive from a woman under 40 with Graves disease.

In this sample, this clonotype turned up many times. This chain connects TRBV6-2 or TRBV6-3 to TRBJ2-1; no reliable D call. Germline loops: CDR1 MNHEY, CDR2 SVGEGT. The CDR3 is 13 residues long. V dropped 2 bases and J dropped 4 bases, with 6 bases sitting between them. As DNA, the CDR3 is TGTGCCAGCAGTTACAGAAAGTACAATGAGCAGTTCTTC. This codes for CASSYRKYNEQFF.

This clonotype was observed at least ten times. As DNA, the CDR3 is TGTGCCAGCAGCTTTCGACAGGGATCGAACACTGAAGCTTTCTTT. Translated, it gives CASSFRQGSNTEAFF. This chain joins TRBV3-1 and TRBJ1-1, with 7 bases matching TRBD1. The V and J ends lost 5 bases and 1 base, in that order; junction bases with no gene match: 7. This CDR3 spans 15 amino acids. CDR1 LGHDT and CDR2 YNNKEL come from the germline V gene (reference sequence). Together with reference TRBV3-1 and TRBJ1-1, the CDR3 gives the full variable domain: DTAVSQTPKYLVTQMGNDKSIKCEQNLGHDTMYWYKQDSKKFLKIMFSYNNKELIINETVPNRFSPKSPDKAHLNLHINSLELGDSAVYFCASSFRQGSNTEAFFGQGTRLTVV.

Worth noting for this clonotype: This may be a read error, as it is one base from a much larger clone. The chain joins TRBV7-3 to TRBJ1-3; D gene unclear. Germline-derived CDR1 and CDR2 are SGHTA and FQGTGA. The length of the CDR3 is 13 residues. The CDR3 nucleotides read TGTGCCGCAGCGACTGGCTCTGGAGACACCATATATTTT. Amino acid sequence: CAAATGSGDTIYF.

At least ten counts were recorded for this clonotype. The CDR3 nucleotides are TGTGCCAGCAGTGGGACAGGGCGCTACGAGCAGTACTTC. Residues: CASSGTGRYEQYF. This chain links TRBV28 with TRBJ2-7; 9 positions agree with TRBD1. This CDR3 contains 13 residues. The germline V gene has CDR1 MDHEN and CDR2 SYDVKM. V lost 5 bases and J lost 3; bases outside the gene matches: 2.

This clonotype was recorded many times. This sequence joins TRBV20-1 and TRBJ1-2, with D unclear. Germline V CDR1 and CDR2: DFQATT, SNEGSKA (reference sequence). Deletions cut 0 bases from V and 1 base from J, with 12 bases between. The CDR3 is 15 residues long. Here the CDR3 reads CSARDRSQLNYGYTF. CDR3 nucleotides: TGCAGTGCTAGAGATAGGAGCCAGCTTAACTATGGCTACACCTTC.